Sequencing of this T cell receptor beta chain was carried out in a study of blood T cell repertoires in COVID-19. About the research overall: From the United States, Italy and Spain came samples of acute and convalescent COVID-19. T cells, B-cell-depleted T cells, or PBMCs provided the cDNA or gDNA that served as material.

The table came from immunoSEQ multiplex PCR; TCRdb's copy has only in-frame clones and leaves some out. The repertoire consists of about 220,000 clones, with around 86% occurring once and the leading ten covering 3% to 4.5%. The germline V and J ends were trimmed by 5 bases and 0 bases, with 11 bases remaining between them. Germline values: CDR1 SGHTA, CDR2 FQGTGA. The CDR3 extends over 15 amino acids. The study recruited people aged about 18 to 89 years across approximately 24 US areas. Each participant's cohort was designated according to participant-reported clinical history. This clonotype was obtained from a woman between 40 and 50 years old with acute COVID-19. The source material was PBMCs or T cells enriched from blood (not recorded which). V usage is TRBV7-3 and J usage is TRBJ2-1, with D unclear. CDR3 coding DNA: TGTGCCAGCAGCGAGACTGGAAGCTCCTACAATGAGCAGTTCTTC. It is translated as CASSETGSSYNEQFF.